The next 19 T cell receptor beta chains were all read from a single sample in a study of blood T cell repertoires in COVID-19. Here immunoSEQ multiplex PCR was the method, and the copy in TCRdb shows in-frame clones only, minus some. This table has about 280,000 clones, around 83% appearing once. Input material: PBMCs or T cells enriched from blood (not recorded which). Source of these receptors: a man aged 40-49 years who had been exposed to COVID-19.

The V gene is TRBV5-4, the J gene TRBJ2-2; a possible D gene is TRBD1 (6 bases). CDR1 is SGHNT and CDR2 is YYREEE in the germline V gene (reference sequence). This CDR3 spans 13 amino acids. V was clipped by 3 bases and J by 6 bases, with 9 bases between them. The CDR3: CASSSQGSGELFF. The DNA for the CDR3 is TGTGCCAGCAGCTCACAGGGTTCCGGGGAGCTGTTTTTT.

The genes are TRBV3-1 (or the pseudogene TRBV3-2) and TRBJ2-1; a possible D gene is TRBD1 (6 bases). Looked up from germline, CDR1 is LGHDT and CDR2 is YNNKEL (reference sequence). The ends were cut back, 5 bases at V and 4 bases at J, with 12 bases in the middle. The CDR3 covers 14 residues. The CDR3 is CASSVRQDYNEQFF. The DNA of the CDR3 is TGTGCCAGCAGCGTTCGACAGGATTACAATGAGCAGTTCTTC.

The J gene is TRBJ2-1, the V gene TRBV2; tentative D call: TRBD2 (7 bases). V was pared by 5 bases and J by 6 bases, with 26 bases between. The CDR3 covers 18 residues. Germline CDR1 reads SNHLY; CDR2 reads FYNNEI. The CDR3 sequence is CASSKQDSGVLAANEQFF. CDR3 DNA sequence: TGTGCCAGCAGTAAACAGGATTCAGGGGTCCTAGCGGCCAATGAGCAGTTCTTC. Full variable domain (missing parts from reference TRBV2 and TRBJ2-1): EPEVTQTPSHQVTQMGQEVILRCVPISNHLYFYWYRQILGQKVEFLVSFYNNEISEKSEIFDDQFSVERPDGSNFTLKIRSTKLEDSAMYFCASSKQDSGVLAANEQFFGPGTRLTVL.

The chain carries TRBV30 and TRBJ2-5, with 8 bases aligning to TRBD2. There are 12 residues in the CDR3. From germline, CDR1 is GTSNPN and CDR2 SVGIG (reference sequence). J lost 5 bases, V lost 4 bases, and 3 bases had no gene match. The CDR3 is CAWNGRGETQYF. CDR3 DNA sequence: TGTGCCTGGAACGGGAGGGGTGAGACCCAGTACTTC.

This clone was seen more than once but under ten times. The V gene is TRBV7-8, the J gene TRBJ2-1; 8 bases are shared with TRBD2. Germline trimming cut 4 bases from V and 8 bases from J; bases unmatched to any gene: 10. The CDR3 spans 15 residues. Germline V gives CDR1 SGHVS, CDR2 FQNEAQ. In DNA form, the CDR3 reads TGTGCCAGCAGCTGGGGGACAAGCGGGAGTGATGAGCAGTTCTTC. Translated: CASSWGTSGSDEQFF.

This chain joins TRBV10-3 and TRBJ2-3; no clear D gene. Trimming cost V 9 bases and J 2 bases, with 12 bases left between them. The CDR3 extends over 13 amino acids. Looked up from germline, CDR1 is ENHRY and CDR2 is SYGVKD. The CDR3 DNA follows: TGTGCCATACGAGTCAGCGTCACAGATACGCAGTATTTT. Its protein product is CAIRVSVTDTQYF.

CDR3 protein: CATSDVTGYNEQFF. CDR3 nucleotide sequence: TGTGCCACCAGTGACGTAACAGGGTACAATGAGCAGTTCTTC. The rearrangement uses TRBV24-1 and TRBJ2-1, with a weak D call TRBD1 (6 bases). CDR1 is KGHDR and CDR2 is SFDVKD in the germline V gene. V dropped 4 bases and J dropped 4 bases, with 10 bases sitting between them. The CDR3 sequence is 14 residues long.

The rearrangement links TRBV30 to TRBJ2-7; 8 positions agree with TRBD2. The CDR3 consists of 15 residues. J was trimmed by 4 bases and V by 7 bases; bases with no gene match: 15. The V gene's germline CDR1 is GTSNPN and CDR2 SVGIG (reference sequence). The CDR3 loop reads CAFCNSGNLRYEQYF. The DNA of the CDR3 is TGTGCCTTTTGTAATAGCGGGAATTTAAGGTACGAGCAGTACTTC.

The chain links TRBV21-1 to TRBJ2-3; TRBD2 was called by the table and not checked on the DNA. TRBV21-1 is a pseudogene. This CDR3 is built from 17 residues. In nucleotides, the CDR3 is TGTGCCAGCAGCAAAGTTCTAGCGGGAGGTCCCGCAGATACGCAGTATTTT. This gives the protein CASSKVLAGGPADTQYF.

In DNA, the CDR3 is TGTGCCAGTAGTCCCCCTCGGGACTTCGGAGGCTACACCTTC. Translated: CASSPPRDFGGYTF. The V and J genes are TRBV19 and TRBJ1-2; D is perhaps TRBD1 (5 bases). From germline, CDR1 is LNHDA and CDR2 SQIVND (reference sequence). The CDR3 loop spans 14 amino acids. The V end was cut by 5 bases, the J end by 8 bases, with 18 bases between.

This rearrangement joins TRBV13 to TRBJ1-4; the D gene is possibly TRBD1 (5 bases). The CDR3 runs 16 residues. Trimming took off 5 bases at V and 8 bases at J, with 21 bases between the two ends. Germline V CDR1 and CDR2: PRHDT, FYEKMQ (reference sequence). The CDR3 spells CASSLRGGGVAEKLFF. DNA of the CDR3: TGTGCCAGCAGCCTACGGGGAGGAGGGGTGGCGGAAAAACTGTTTTTT.

CDR3 protein: CASSSGGFVDEQYF. CDR3 bases: TGTGCCAGCAGTTCCGGCGGGTTTGTGGACGAGCAGTACTTC. The gene calls are TRBV6-5 and TRBJ2-7; TRBD2 might be the D (5 bases). The CDR3 length is 14 residues. CDR1 MNHEY and CDR2 SVGAGI come from the germline V gene. The ends were cut back, 4 bases at V and 5 bases at J, with 15 bases in the middle.

This clone was counted once. The rearrangement joins TRBV13 to TRBJ2-1; 7 bases align to TRBD2. The CDR3 sequence is 16 residues long. Trimming cost V 1 base and J 2 bases; bases outside gene matches: 5. Germline V lookup: CDR1 PRHDT, CDR2 FYEKMQ (reference sequence). The CDR3 coding sequence is TGTGCCAGCAGCTTAGTGCGGGGGACTACCTACAATGAGCAGTTCTTC. This sequence encodes CASSLVRGTTYNEQFF.

This clone has only one observation. The chain couples TRBV10-2 to TRBJ2-2; a possible D gene is TRBD1 (5 bases). This CDR3 region has 17 residues. Germline-derived CDR1 and CDR2 are WSHSY and SAAADI. Trimming removed 8 bases from V and 5 bases from J, with 24 bases in between. CDR3 loop: CASRTERQGTRTGELFF. The CDR3 region has the DNA TGCGCCAGCCGGACCGAACGGCAGGGTACCCGTACCGGGGAGCTGTTTTTT.

The J gene is TRBJ1-2, the V gene TRBV9; unclear D gene. CDR1 SGDLS and CDR2 YYNGEE come from the germline V gene. The CDR3 spans 13 residues. Trimming left V 0 bases short and J 11 bases short, with 14 bases between. CDR3 nucleotide sequence: TGTGCCAGCAGCGTAGGTGGTCCGGGAGAATACACCTTC. Protein sequence: CASSVGGPGEYTF.

A note on this clone: This specimen includes other DNA sequences encoding the same CDR3. This chain joins TRBV12-3 or TRBV12-4 and TRBJ2-5; no firm D call. V was pared by 4 bases and J by 4 bases, with 4 bases between. The CDR3 runs to 11 residues. CDR3 nucleotide sequence: TGTGCCAGCAGTTATCGAGAGACCCAGTACTTC. It encodes CASSYRETQYF.

V usage is TRBV11-3 and J usage is TRBJ2-7, with 11 bases matching TRBD1. The germline gives CDR1 SGHNT, CDR2 YENEEA. The CDR3 totals 13 residues. V was pared by 5 bases and J by 5 bases, with 2 bases of the junction left unmatched. CDR3 in DNA: TGTGCCAGCAGCGGGACAGGGGGAAACGAGCAGTACTTC. Encoded protein: CASSGTGGNEQYF.

The genes are TRBV5-6 and TRBJ2-7; 10 nucleotides agree with TRBD2. The trim removed 3 bases at V and 5 bases at J, leaving 2 bases unmatched. CDR3 length equals 13 residues. CDR1 and CDR2 (germline): SGHDT, YYEEEE. CDR3 DNA: TGTGCCAGCAGCTGGGGACTAGCGAACGAGCAGTACTTC. It is translated as CASSWGLANEQYF. The complete variable domain, with remaining parts taken from reference TRBV5-6 and TRBJ2-7, reads DAGVTQSPTHLIKTRGQQVTLRCSPKSGHDTVSWYQQALGQGPQFIFQYYEEEERQRGNFPDRFSGHQFPNYSSELNVNALLLGDSALYLCASSWGLANEQYFGPGTRLTVT.

The CDR3 coding sequence is TGTGCCAGCAGCACCGGGACTCTAAATTCACCCCTCCACTTT. It yields the protein CASSTGTLNSPLHF. The chain joins TRBV7-6 to TRBJ1-6; D is perhaps TRBD1 (5 bases). Trimming shortened V by 5 bases and J by 7 bases, and 12 bases separated the two germline ends. The CDR3 length is 14 residues. The germline V gene has CDR1 SGHVS and CDR2 FNYEAQ. Looking up the rest from reference TRBV7-6 and TRBJ1-6 gives the full variable domain: GAGVSQSPRYKVTKRGQDVALRCDPISGHVSLYWYRQALGQGPEFLTYFNYEAQQDKSGLPNDRFSAERPEGSISTLTIQRTEQRDSAMYRCASSTGTLNSPLHFGNGTRLTVT.